Each of the 19 T cell receptor beta chains below was sequenced from the same sample in a study of blood T cell repertoires in COVID-19. Data came from immunoSEQ multiplex PCR; TCRdb stores just in-frame clones and leaves some out. The sample includes about 400,000 clones, roughly 90% of them seen just once. The sequencing sample was made of peripheral blood. The source is a man between 40 and 49 years old with acute or convalescent COVID-19.

This chain joins TRBV29-1 and TRBJ2-3; 11 bases match TRBD2. Per germline, CDR1 SQVTM and CDR2 ANQGSEA. The CDR3 is 17 residues long. The V gene end was trimmed by 0 bases and the J gene end by 3 bases; junction bases not matched to a gene: 8. CDR3 sequence: CSVEDPASGGITDTQYF. The CDR3 coding sequence is TGCAGCGTTGAAGATCCGGCTAGCGGGGGGATAACAGATACGCAGTATTTT.

The chain carries TRBV3-1 (or the pseudogene TRBV3-2) and TRBJ2-3, with 7 bases matching TRBD2. J was trimmed by 0 bases and V by 8 bases; bases with no gene match: 8. The length of the CDR3 is 15 residues. Germline V gene data show CDR1 as LGHDT and CDR2 as YNNKEL (reference sequence). The CDR3 DNA sequence: TGTGCCAGCGGGAGGCTAGCGGATAGCACAGATACGCAGTATTTT. It encodes CASGRLADSTDTQYF.

The rearrangement links TRBV29-1 to TRBJ2-7; TRBD2 is a possible D gene (6 bases). V lost 4 bases and J lost 4, with 14 bases in between. The CDR3 contains 13 residues. Germline V gives CDR1 SQVTM, CDR2 ANQGSEA. This CDR3 is CSVVLAAVYEQYF. The DNA of the CDR3 is TGCAGCGTTGTCTTAGCGGCCGTGTACGAGCAGTACTTC.

The chain employs TRBV21-1 and TRBJ2-1; the table assigns TRBD2, which was not confirmed against the DNA. TRBV21-1 counts as a pseudogene. The CDR3 is 16 amino acids. In DNA, the CDR3 is TGTGCCAGCAGCAAAGGACCTCTGGGGGGGTGCCATGAGCAGTTCTTC. It codes for CASSKGPLGGCHEQFF.

The rearrangement uses TRBV9 and TRBJ2-1; tentative D call: TRBD1 (6 bases). The CDR3 loop spans 12 amino acids. Trimming took 3 bases from V and 7 from J, leaving 8 bases between them. The germline gives CDR1 SGDLS, CDR2 YYNGEE. The CDR3 nucleotides read TGTGCCAGCAGCGGGGACACAAATGAGCAGTTCTTC. This sequence encodes CASSGDTNEQFF.

The chain employs TRBV11-3 and TRBJ1-1; D gene unclear. The CDR3 has 13 amino acids. V was trimmed by 1 base and J by 3 bases, leaving 6 bases between them. The germline CDR1 and CDR2 sequences are SGHNT and YENEEA. The CDR3 DNA follows: TGTGCCAGCAGCTTAGGTCGGGACACTGAAGCTTTCTTT. This gives the protein CASSLGRDTEAFF.

This clone is a singleton in its sample. The CDR3: CASSSPGTQIGNSPLHF. CDR3 bases: TGTGCCAGCAGCTCCCCCGGGACTCAAATCGGGAATTCACCCCTCCACTTT. This chain joins TRBV7-9 and TRBJ1-6; TRBD1 might be the D (5 bases). CDR3 length equals 17 residues. CDR1 is SEHNR and CDR2 is FQNEAQ in the germline V gene (reference sequence). V was trimmed by 4 bases and J by 7 bases, leaving 20 bases between them.

This clone was counted between two and nine times. One junction end does not reproduce the germline sequence, and a read error may be involved. The CDR3 region is CASKAVAGVNSGELFF. DNA for the CDR3: TGTGCCAGCAAAGCCGTAGCGGGGGTGAACAGCGGGGAGCTGTTTTTT. The rearrangement links TRBV27 to TRBJ2-2; 9 bases are a match to TRBD2. This CDR3 has 16 residues. Germline CDR1 reads MNHEY; CDR2 reads SMNVEV (reference sequence).

This chain links TRBV4-2 with TRBJ1-5; 10 bases map to TRBD1. This CDR3 has 14 residues. Germline CDR1 is LGHNA and CDR2 is YNFKEQ. The junction had 3 bases not matched to a gene; V was cut back by 4 bases and J by 6 bases. As DNA, the CDR3 is TGTGCCAGCAGCCTGACAGGGGGCAGTCAGCCCCAGCATTTT. It yields the protein CASSLTGGSQPQHF.

This chain uses TRBV13 with TRBJ1-6; 7 bases line up with TRBD1. V gave up 5 bases and J gave up 16 bases; unmatched junction bases: 11. This CDR3 is built from 13 residues. Germline V gene data show CDR1 as PRHDT and CDR2 as FYEKMQ (reference sequence). CDR3 loop: CASSGQIWGQLHF. The CDR3 bases are TGTGCCAGCAGCGGGCAAATCTGGGGACAGCTCCACTTT.

V is TRBV9 and J is TRBJ2-2, with D tentatively TRBD2 (6 bases). The germline CDR1 and CDR2 sequences are SGDLS and YYNGEE. CDR3 size: 14 residues. Trimming removed 4 bases from V and 7 bases from J, with 14 bases in between. The CDR3 reads CASSPPPGDGELFF. DNA of the CDR3: TGTGCCAGCAGCCCCCCTCCGGGGGACGGGGAGCTGTTTTTT.

The J gene is TRBJ2-7, the V gene TRBV6-5, with 9 bases fitting TRBD1. J was trimmed by 2 bases and V by 8 bases; bases with no gene match: 4. The CDR3 covers 13 residues. The germline V gene encodes CDR1 MNHEY and CDR2 SVGAGI. This CDR3 reads CASRDRVAYEQYF. Here the CDR3 DNA reads TGTGCCAGCCGGGACAGGGTAGCCTACGAGCAGTACTTC.

The chain links TRBV5-5 to TRBJ2-1; 7 nucleotides align to TRBD1. The ends lost 2 bases at V and 4 bases at J; junction bases unmatched: 6. Germline loops: CDR1 SGHKS, CDR2 YYEKEE (reference sequence). The CDR3 runs to 15 residues. CDR3 coding DNA: TGTGCCAGCAGCTTAGTGGACAGGCGTTACAATGAGCAGTTCTTC. The encoded protein is CASSLVDRRYNEQFF.

V and J are TRBV10-3 and TRBJ2-2; 7 bases are a match to TRBD1. CDR1 is ENHRY and CDR2 is SYGVKD in the germline V gene. V was clipped by 6 bases and J by 6 bases; unmatched bases: 7. The CDR3 sequence is 14 residues long. The CDR3 protein is CAISSGTDSGELFF. CDR3 nucleotide sequence: TGTGCCATCAGCTCCGGGACAGATTCCGGGGAGCTGTTTTTT.

The V and J genes are TRBV29-1 and TRBJ2-1; the D gene is possibly TRBD2 (6 bases). V was clipped by 4 bases and J by 4 bases, with 11 bases between them. The CDR3 has 13 amino acids. Per the germline V gene, CDR1 is SQVTM and CDR2 is ANQGSEA. The CDR3 region is CSVAGGDYNEQFF. DNA of the CDR3: TGCAGCGTTGCAGGCGGGGATTACAATGAGCAGTTCTTC.

J is TRBJ1-5 and V is TRBV19; 8 bases align to TRBD1. CDR1 is LNHDA, CDR2 SQIVND, per germline (reference sequence). V was pared by 4 bases and J by 7 bases, with 6 bases of the junction left unmatched. The CDR3 spans 14 residues. The CDR3 region is CASSNKTGVQPQHF. The CDR3 DNA sequence: TGTGCCAGTAGTAACAAGACAGGGGTACAGCCCCAGCATTTT.

The CDR3: CASSLGTSGGARDTGELFF. CDR3 nucleotides: TGTGCCAGCAGCTTAGGGACTAGCGGGGGGGCACGAGACACCGGGGAGCTGTTTTTT. This chain joins TRBV13 and TRBJ2-2, with 14 bases matching TRBD2. CDR1 and CDR2 (germline): PRHDT, FYEKMQ (reference sequence). The trim removed 0 bases at V and 3 bases at J, leaving 6 bases unmatched. The CDR3 runs 19 residues.

Of note for this clone: An end of the junction does not agree with germline; a read error may underlie this. The chain uses TRBV10-3 and TRBJ2-5; 7 bases line up with TRBD1. Germline-derived CDR1 and CDR2 are ENHRY and SYGVKD. The CDR3 runs 14 residues. CDR3 residues: CAIRGTAIQETLYF. The CDR3 DNA sequence: TGTGCCATCAGAGGGACAGCTATACAAGAGACCCTGTACTTC.

The V call is TRBV28, the J call TRBJ2-5; TRBD1 is a possible D gene (6 bases). The ends were cut back, 3 bases at V and 6 bases at J, with 11 bases in the middle. Germline-derived CDR1 and CDR2 are MDHEN and SYDVKM. The CDR3 length is 13 residues. This chain's CDR3 is CASSFGTRKTQYF. CDR3 DNA: TGTGCCAGCAGTTTCGGGACAAGAAAGACCCAGTACTTC.